The rows below give T cell receptor beta chains drawn from one sample of a study of T-cell reconstitution after alpha-beta-depleted transplantation in children. TCRdb re-called the PCR reads with MiXCR, one entry per CDR3 protein. The data show over 550,000 distinct CDR3 sequences, roughly a tenth seen once. Source: PBMCs from the stem cell graft donor, taken from the stem cell graft. Receptors originate from a human donor who donated a stem cell graft to a child with acute myeloid leukemia. The CDR3 runs from the conserved cysteine through the conserved F or W. D genes are given only for firm matches. A row's size may be missing; if present it is once, few, many or a size class.

V gene,D gene,J gene,clone size,CDR3 length,CDR3 DNA,CDR3 protein
TRBV29-1,.,TRBJ2-1,.,12,TGCAGCGTTGAAGATCGTCCCTATGAGCAGTTCTTC,CSVEDRPYEQFF
TRBV11-2,TRBD1,TRBJ2-2,few,15,TGTGCCAGCAGCTTAGTGCAGGGGGCGAACGGGGAGCTGTTTTTT,CASSLVQGANGELFF
TRBV28,.,TRBJ2-7,.,14,TGTGCCAGCACCCCCCCGACTAGTCGGTACGAGCAGTACTTC,CASTPPTSRYEQYF
TRBV4-1,.,TRBJ1-5,.,14,TGCGCCAGCAGCCAAGAGAATAGCAATCAGCCCCAGCATTTT,CASSQENSNQPQHF
TRBV30,.,TRBJ1-3,few,14,TGTGCCTGGAGTATGAAGGGTTCTGGAAACACCATATATTTT,CAWSMKGSGNTIYF
TRBV6-5,.,TRBJ2-1,many,12,TGTGCCAGCAAGGACGGATTCAGTGAGCAGTTCTTC,CASKDGFSEQFF
TRBV7-9,.,TRBJ1-4,many,17,TGTGCCAGCAGCTTAGCAGGGCCCCAGCGACCGAATGAAAAACTGTTTTTT,CASSLAGPQRPNEKLFF
TRBV7-2,.,TRBJ2-5,few,15,TGTGCCAGCAGCAGGACGGGACAAACGAAAGAGACCCAGTACTTC,CASSRTGQTKETQYF
TRBV5-4,TRBD2,TRBJ2-7,.,14,TGTGCCAGCCGCCCGGCACTAGCGCCCGACGAGCAGTACTTC,CASRPALAPDEQYF
TRBV21-1,.,TRBJ1-2,few,16,TGTGCCAGCAGCCCTAAGGACAACAGGGGTGACTATGGCTACACCTTC,CASSPKDNRGDYGYTF
TRBV20-1,TRBD2,TRBJ2-3,few,15,TGCAGTGCTAGCGGGGGACTAGCGGGACCAGATACGCAGTATTTT,CSASGGLAGPDTQYF
TRBV29-1,TRBD2,TRBJ2-2,.,20,TGCAGCGTTGAAGATACCAGGACTAGCGGGCCATTCCCCCGGACCGGGGAGCTGTTTTTT,CSVEDTRTSGPFPRTGELFF
TRBV6-5,.,TRBJ2-2,.,16,TGTGCCAGCAGTTACTTTGGCGGTCCCAACACCGGGGAGCTGTTTTTT,CASSYFGGPNTGELFF
TRBV29-1,.,TRBJ2-3,many,14,TGCAGCGCCCCAGACTTGGGTCCCACAGATACGCAGTATTTT,CSAPDLGPTDTQYF
TRBV12-3/TRBV12-4,.,TRBJ2-7,many,13,TGTGCCAGCAGTTTACGTCCAGACTACGAGCAGTACTTC,CASSLRPDYEQYF
TRBV6-2/TRBV6-3,.,TRBJ2-1,.,16,TGTGCCAGCAGTTACGGGAGCAGGTCTACCTACAATGAGCAGTTCTTC,CASSYGSRSTYNEQFF
TRBV20-1,TRBD2,TRBJ2-5,.,16,TGCAGTGCTAGAGATCCGACTAGCGGGGCAAAAGAGACCCAGTACTTC,CSARDPTSGAKETQYF
TRBV4-3,.,TRBJ2-7,.,15,TGCGCCAGCAGCCAAGATACCCAGGGACGTTACGAGCAGTACTTC,CASSQDTQGRYEQYF
TRBV5-1,.,TRBJ1-4,many,14,TGCGCCAGCAGCGCCGGGGAACTTAATGAAAAACTGTTTTTT,CASSAGELNEKLFF
TRBV20-1,TRBD2,TRBJ2-5,.,16,TGCAGTGCTAGAGCCGGGACTAGCGGGAGGGGAGAGACCCAGTACTTC,CSARAGTSGRGETQYF